This T cell receptor (beta chain) was recovered during a study of vaccination and CD4 T cells after COVID-19. Sequenced with the Oncomine TCR Beta short-read assay was DNA taken from cultured CD4+ T cells. Cultured CD4+ T cells were the source of extracted genomic DNA. MiXCR, run by TCRdb on the PCR reads, gives a single entry per CDR3 protein. The sample carries tens of thousands of distinct CDR3 sequences, 67% recorded once. Indicated treatment: roughly 11-day PBMC culture with coronavirus spike peptide pools or control peptides (ViraFEST assay). Healthy people receiving the vaccine had no prior SARS-CoV-2 infection, a status indicated by nucleocapsid antibodies testing negative before and after vaccination. Negative selection isolated the CD4+ T cells once the cells had been cultured for about nine days. Comments on this clonotype: Its cognate antigen is unknown.

The CDR3 spans 13 residues. Germline CDR1 reads LNHDA; CDR2 reads SQIVND (reference sequence). V was pared by 0 bases and J by 7 bases, with 7 bases between. This receptor was obtained from a human donor who received a COVID-19 vaccine. The source material was CD4+ T cells from blood, cultured in vitro, sampled after SARS-CoV-2 vaccination. The genes are TRBV19 and TRBJ1-5; D gene unclear. CDR3 protein: CASSIEGRQPQHF. In nucleotides, the CDR3 is TGTGCCAGTAGTATAGAAGGGCGGCAGCCCCAGCATTTT.